What follows are 20 T cell receptor beta chains derived from one specimen sequenced in a study of T-cell reconstitution after alpha-beta-depleted transplantation in children. Unique molecular identifiers were incorporated during preparation of the TCRbeta library. Via MiXCR, TCRdb re-called the PCR reads, giving one row per CDR3 protein. The sample consists of a few hundred thousand distinct CDR3 sequences, roughly 25% of them appearing once. The sequencing used PBMCs, mostly from graft donor cells, collected 360 days after TCRalphabeta/CD19-depleted stem cell transplant. The receptor set was obtained from a female patient younger than 10 who had a stem cell transplant for congenital amegakaryocytic thrombocytopenia, so the T cells may come from the graft donor.

CDR3 in DNA: TGTGCCAGCAGCCAAGTTGGGCAATCAGCGGGGGAGCAGTACTTC. Translation gives CASSQVGQSAGEQYF. The chain employs TRBV4-2 and TRBJ2-7; 7 bases match TRBD2. Germline V CDR1 and CDR2: LGHNA, YNFKEQ. The CDR3 loop spans 15 amino acids. The V and J ends lost 1 base and 7 bases, in that order; junction bases with no gene match: 10.

This clonotype was seen a few times. The chain recombines TRBV12-3 or TRBV12-4 with TRBJ2-7; D is ambiguous. The CDR3 is 14 residues long. The V end lost 4 bases, the J end lost 0 bases, and 10 bases lay between the germline ends. This CDR3 is CASSSDRSSYEQYF. CDR3 bases: TGTGCCAGCAGTTCAGATCGGAGCTCCTACGAGCAGTACTTC.

The chain employs TRBV2 and TRBJ1-6; TRBD1 matches 8 bases. Trimming at V came to 7 bases and at J to 11 bases, leaving 16 bases not matched to a gene. The germline CDR1 and CDR2 sequences are SNHLY and FYNNEI. The CDR3 covers 16 residues. DNA for the CDR3: TGTGCCAGCATTCAACCTCCCGGGACAGGTGAAACACCCCTCCACTTT. Protein: CASIQPPGTGETPLHF.

The V call is TRBV7-2, the J call TRBJ2-5; 10 bases fit TRBD2. The length of the CDR3 is 16 residues. The ends lost 1 base at V and 2 bases at J; junction bases unmatched: 4. Germline loops: CDR1 SGHTA, CDR2 FQGNSA. CDR3 bases: TGTGCCAGCAGCTTAGTGGAGACTAGCGGGCAAGAGACCCAGTACTTC. Translating it yields CASSLVETSGQETQYF.

The chain couples TRBV11-2 to TRBJ2-1; TRBD2 agrees at 8 bases. Losses at the gene ends were 4 bases for V and 4 bases for J; bases not matched to a gene: 6. The CDR3 has 15 amino acids. Germline lookup yields CDR1 SGHAT and CDR2 FQNNGV. The CDR3 is CASSSQSGGYNEQFF. The CDR3 nucleotides read TGTGCCAGCAGCTCTCAGAGCGGGGGTTACAATGAGCAGTTCTTC.

V is TRBV7-3 and J is TRBJ2-1, with D tentatively TRBD2 (5 bases). CDR1 and CDR2 (germline): SGHTA, FQGTGA. This CDR3 is 14 amino acids long. V dropped 5 bases and J dropped 2 bases, with 10 bases sitting between them. The CDR3 spells CASSPRGTYNEQFF. The CDR3 DNA sequence: TGTGCCAGCAGCCCCCGGGGTACCTACAATGAGCAGTTCTTC.

This clonotype was picked up a small number of times. The rearrangement joins TRBV3-1 to TRBJ1-4, with a tentative D call TRBD1 (5 bases). Germline V gives CDR1 LGHDT, CDR2 YNNKEL (reference sequence). Trimming took off 2 bases at V and 8 bases at J, with 12 bases between the two ends. CDR3 length equals 14 residues. CDR3 sequence reads: CASSQQGLEEKLFF. The CDR3 DNA sequence: TGTGCCAGCAGCCAACAGGGATTGGAAGAAAAACTGTTTTTT.

This clonotype was seen at least ten times. J is TRBJ2-1 and V is TRBV12-3 or TRBV12-4; TRBD1 matches at 9 bases. The length of the CDR3 is 15 residues. The V and J ends lost 6 bases and 1 base, in that order; junction bases with no gene match: 4. The CDR3: CASRDGQGSYNEQFF. The DNA for the CDR3 is TGTGCCAGCAGAGACGGACAGGGGTCCTACAATGAGCAGTTCTTC.

CDR3 bases: TGTGCCACCAGTGATCCTCAGGGGCAGGAGTACTTC. Translating it yields CATSDPQGQEYF. This sequence joins TRBV24-1 and TRBJ2-7; D might be TRBD1 (6 bases). The CDR3 covers 12 residues. Germline assignment: CDR1 KGHDR and CDR2 SFDVKD. Between the trimmed V and J ends, which lost 3 bases and 11 bases, there was a span of 13 bases.

This clonotype was seen a few times. The V call is TRBV15, the J call TRBJ2-7; TRBD2 is a possible D gene (6 bases). Between the trimmed V and J ends, which lost 6 bases and 1 base, there was a span of 16 bases. Looked up from germline, CDR1 is LNHNV and CDR2 is YYDKDF (reference sequence). This CDR3 has 15 residues. CDR3: CATSGESGRSYEQYF. The DNA for the CDR3 is TGTGCCACCAGTGGCGAGTCGGGGAGGTCCTACGAGCAGTACTTC.

The chain links TRBV29-1 to TRBJ2-7; 7 bases fit TRBD1. The V gene's germline CDR1 is SQVTM and CDR2 ANQGSEA. This CDR3 has 13 residues. V was clipped by 2 bases and J by 3 bases; unmatched bases: 4. The CDR3 nucleotides read TGCAGCGTTGAATGGGACAGCCACTACGAGCAGTACTTC. Its translation: CSVEWDSHYEQYF.

This clonotype came up a few times. The chain carries TRBV10-3 and TRBJ2-1, with 12 nucleotides matching TRBD2. The germline V gene encodes CDR1 ENHRY and CDR2 SYGVKD. This CDR3 has 15 amino acids. The J segment lost 9 bases and the V segment lost 5 bases, leaving 8 bases of the junction unmatched. CDR3 DNA sequence: TGTGCCATCAGTCGACTAGCGGGAGCTGAATCTGAGCAGTTCTTC. As protein: CAISRLAGAESEQFF.

This clonotype turned up a few times. The CDR3 here is CSARTGGRQPQHF. CDR3 in DNA: TGCAGTGCTAGAACAGGGGGCCGACAGCCCCAGCATTTT. The chain uses TRBV20-1 and TRBJ1-5; 9 bases match TRBD1. The CDR3 is made up of 13 amino acids. Germline values: CDR1 DFQATT, CDR2 SNEGSKA (reference sequence). V lost 2 bases, J lost 7 bases, and 3 bases stayed unmatched.

The CDR3 DNA reads as TGTGCCAGCAGCCGAGAAGATATTGGCGTCGAACTACAAGAGACCCAGTACTTC. As protein: CASSREDIGVELQETQYF. The chain couples TRBV4-2 to TRBJ2-5; D unresolved. The CDR3 has 18 residues. Trimming removed 4 bases from V and 2 bases from J, with 23 bases in between. Per the germline V gene, CDR1 is LGHNA and CDR2 is YNFKEQ.

The CDR3 protein is CSASHTSGRAYEQFF. CDR3 in DNA: TGCAGTGCTAGCCACACTAGCGGGAGGGCCTATGAGCAGTTCTTC. This chain uses TRBV20-1 with TRBJ2-1, with TRBD2 matching 13 bases. This CDR3 comprises 15 residues. V shed 3 bases, J shed 8 bases, and the junction held 7 bases outside the gene matches. Germline V lookup: CDR1 DFQATT, CDR2 SNEGSKA (reference sequence).

This clonotype occurred a few times. This sequence joins TRBV20-1 and TRBJ2-5; 11 bases align to TRBD1. Germline V gives CDR1 DFQATT, CDR2 SNEGSKA (reference sequence). V shed 5 bases and J 5 bases; nucleotides not matched to a gene: 10. The CDR3 sequence is 15 residues long. CDR3 protein: CSAVPGTGGGETQYF. The CDR3 DNA reads as TGCAGTGCTGTCCCCGGGACAGGGGGTGGGGAGACCCAGTACTTC.

In this sample, this clonotype turned up a few times. This chain connects TRBV4-1 to TRBJ2-5; 7 bases map to TRBD1. Trimming cost V 0 bases and J 6 bases; bases outside gene matches: 7. There are 15 residues in the CDR3. Germline V gives CDR1 MGHRA, CDR2 YSYEKL. This CDR3 reads CASSQEVDRPKTQYF. CDR3 sequence (DNA): TGCGCCAGCAGCCAAGAGGTGGACAGGCCAAAGACCCAGTACTTC.

The CDR3 region has the DNA TGTGCCTGGAGTAAGGACAGGGCCCCCGGCACAGATACGCAGTATTTT. Translating it yields CAWSKDRAPGTDTQYF. This chain joins TRBV30 and TRBJ2-3; 8 nucleotides align to TRBD1. The CDR3 runs to 16 residues. Per germline, CDR1 GTSNPN and CDR2 SVGIG (reference sequence). The V segment lost 2 bases and the J segment 1 base; nucleotides outside the gene matches: 8.

This clonotype has more than one count but fewer than ten. This rearrangement joins TRBV12-3 or TRBV12-4 to TRBJ2-3; the match to TRBD1 covers 9 bases. V was clipped by 1 base and J by 2 bases; unmatched bases: 7. The CDR3 contains 17 residues. The CDR3 loop is CASSLVGGQGYTDTQYF. DNA for the CDR3: TGTGCCAGCAGTTTAGTAGGAGGACAGGGGTACACAGATACGCAGTATTTT.

The genes are TRBV5-1 and TRBJ2-4, with D maybe TRBD2 (7 bases). This CDR3 comprises 14 residues. V lost 0 bases and J lost 7, with 11 bases in between. CDR1 and CDR2 (germline): SGHRS, YFSETQ. In nucleotides, the CDR3 is TGCGCCAGCAGCTTGGGGCGGGGGCGGAACATTCAGTACTTC. The encoded protein is CASSLGRGRNIQYF.